These 3 T cell receptor beta chains came from one sample sequenced in a study of blood T cell repertoires in COVID-19. This table comes from immunoSEQ multiplex PCR, and its TCRdb copy is limited to in-frame clones, with some not included. The sample lists some 300,000 clones, around 90% occurring once. The sample comprised peripheral blood. These receptors were obtained from a woman in her fifties or sixties with COVID-19, enrolled during active disease.

The V and J genes are TRBV6-5 and TRBJ1-1, with D possibly matching TRBD1 (5 bases). There are 14 residues in the CDR3. CDR1 MNHEY and CDR2 SVGAGI come from the germline V gene. The V gene lost 10 bases and the J gene lost 6 bases, with 21 bases spanning the gap. CDR3 coding DNA: TGTGCCATCCAAAGCCCAGGGTCTGTTGCTGAAGCTTTCTTT. Protein product: CAIQSPGSVAEAFF.

The J gene is TRBJ2-3, the V gene TRBV7-3; TRBD2 matches 7 bases. The V gene end was trimmed by 9 bases and the J gene end by 3 bases; junction bases not matched to a gene: 6. This CDR3 contains 13 residues. Germline V gene lookup returns CDR1 SGHTA and CDR2 FQGTGA. The CDR3 reads CASTSGGTDTQYF. In DNA, the CDR3 is TGTGCCAGTACCTCCGGGGGGACAGATACGCAGTATTTT.

V and J are TRBV6-5 and TRBJ1-2, with TRBD1 matching 7 bases. Germline assignment: CDR1 MNHEY and CDR2 SVGAGI. The CDR3 loop spans 11 amino acids. Unmatched junction bases numbered 1, after V lost 6 bases and J lost 6 bases. The CDR3 region has the DNA TGTGCCAGCAGACAGGGGAATGGCTACACCTTC. Translating gives CASRQGNGYTF.